The T cell receptor (beta chain) described here comes from a study of blood T cell repertoires in COVID-19. Study-wide background: Sources were T cells, B-cell-depleted T cells, or PBMCs; the material itself was cDNA or gDNA.

Enrolled during active infection, Seattle patients were then followed longitudinally. Germline trimming cut 3 bases from V and 7 bases from J; bases unmatched to any gene: 4. This CDR3 has 15 amino acids. Germline V gene data show CDR1 as MNHNS and CDR2 as SASEGT. Per the original methods: Amplification with reference gene primers provided the estimates of nucleated cell counts. Method: immunoSEQ multiplex PCR; TCRdb's copy keeps in-frame clones and lacks some. V, J and clone size reflect that table, while D and trimming were determined from the DNA. The repertoire holds about 150,000 clones, with about 80% as singletons. This clone was picked up one time.

The TCR comes from a woman in her fifties or sixties with COVID-19, enrolled during active disease. The chain joins TRBV6-1 to TRBJ1-6, with 9 bases matching TRBD1. The sample was peripheral blood. DNA of the CDR3: TGTGCCAGCAGTGAGATGACAGGGGGGAATTCACCCCTCCACTTT. The encoded protein is CASSEMTGGNSPLHF.